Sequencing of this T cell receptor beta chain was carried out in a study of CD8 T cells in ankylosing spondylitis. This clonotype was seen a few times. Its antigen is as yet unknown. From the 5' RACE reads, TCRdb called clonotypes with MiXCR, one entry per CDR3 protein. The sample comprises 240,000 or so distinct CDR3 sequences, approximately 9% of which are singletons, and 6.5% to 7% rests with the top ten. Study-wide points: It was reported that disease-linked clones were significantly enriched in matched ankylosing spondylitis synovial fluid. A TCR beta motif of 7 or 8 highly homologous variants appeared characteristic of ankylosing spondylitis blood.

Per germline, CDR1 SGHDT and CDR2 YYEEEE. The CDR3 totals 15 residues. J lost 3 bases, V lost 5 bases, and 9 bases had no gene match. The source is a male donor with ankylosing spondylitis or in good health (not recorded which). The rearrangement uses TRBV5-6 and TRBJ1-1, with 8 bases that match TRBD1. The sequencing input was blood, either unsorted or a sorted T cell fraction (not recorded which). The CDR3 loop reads CASRYPGGRDTEAFF. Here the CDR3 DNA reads TGTGCCAGCAGGTATCCAGGGGGCAGGGACACTGAAGCTTTCTTT.